The 11 T cell receptor beta chains listed next were all sequenced from one sample in a study of preoperative IRX-2 immunotherapy in early breast cancer. Treatment reported: preoperative locoregional IRX-2 cytokine immunotherapy. Assay: immunoSEQ multiplex PCR; the TCRdb copy retains only in-frame clones and omits some. The table has 20,000 to 30,000 clones, just under 80% seen once. The sequencing used lymph node tissue, collected before IRX-2 immunotherapy. The receptors originated from a human donor with breast cancer.

V usage is TRBV28 and J usage is TRBJ1-5, with D maybe TRBD1 (6 bases). The germline gives CDR1 MDHEN, CDR2 SYDVKM. Trimming stripped 6 bases from V and 2 bases from J, with 14 bases between. The CDR3 loop spans 15 amino acids. CDR3 sequence: CASSTRGAGNQPQHF. Written as DNA, the CDR3 is TGTGCCAGCAGCACACGGGGGGCTGGCAATCAGCCCCAGCATTTT.

About this clone itself: Its ends do not fully match the called genes, so a read error is possible. The chain has TRBV6-7 and TRBJ1-6; D possibly corresponds to TRBD1 (5 bases). TRBV6-7 is classed as an ORF, of uncertain function. This CDR3 has 14 amino acids. The CDR3 DNA follows: TGTGTCAGCAGTGCAGGGTTCGCCTATTCACCCCTCCACTTT. Amino acids: CVSSAGFAYSPLHF.

In nucleotides, the CDR3 is TGCGCCAGCAGTGGCGGAGACAGCTACGAGCAGTACTTC. Protein: CASSGGDSYEQYF. The chain has TRBV10-2 and TRBJ2-7; TRBD1 is a possible D gene (5 bases). Trimming removed 4 bases from V and 3 bases from J, with 10 bases in between. Per germline, CDR1 WSHSY and CDR2 SAAADI. The CDR3 runs 13 residues.

The rearrangement joins TRBV11-3 to TRBJ2-7; TRBD1 is a possible D gene (6 bases). Germline values: CDR1 SGHNT, CDR2 YENEEA. The CDR3 is 15 amino acids. V was cut by 5 bases and J by 2 bases, with 16 bases left in between. The CDR3 nucleotides are TGTGCCAGCAGCCCCCGTACCGGGACAACCTACGAGCAGTACTTC. Translating it yields CASSPRTGTTYEQYF.

V is TRBV10-1 and J is TRBJ2-7, with TRBD2 identical over 10 bases. V gave up 3 bases and J gave up 3 bases; unmatched junction bases: 5. Germline values: CDR1 WNHNN, CDR2 SYGVQD (reference sequence). This CDR3 is 15 amino acids long. The CDR3 here is CASSDPSGGFYEQYF. The CDR3 nucleotides read TGCGCCAGCAGTGACCCTAGCGGGGGATTCTACGAGCAGTACTTC.

The V gene is TRBV6-8, the J gene TRBJ2-1; tentative D call: TRBD1 (5 bases). Trimming removed 2 bases at V and 7 bases at J, with 12 bases between. The CDR3 contains 14 residues. Per germline, CDR1 MNHGY and CDR2 SAAAGT. The CDR3 nucleotides read TGTGCCAGCAGTTACCCTTCAGGGCCAAATGAGCAGTTCTTC. Its protein is CASSYPSGPNEQFF.

The chain links TRBV2 to TRBJ1-1, with TRBD1 matching over 7 bases. CDR1 and CDR2 (germline): SNHLY, FYNNEI. Trimming cost V 6 bases and J 6 bases; bases outside gene matches: 7. This CDR3 is 13 amino acids long. CDR3 region: CASSVLQGAEAFF. The CDR3 nucleotides are TGTGCCAGCAGCGTATTGCAGGGGGCTGAAGCTTTCTTT.

This clone showed up just once. The gene calls are TRBV23-1 and TRBJ2-3, with D possibly matching TRBD2 (5 bases). TRBV23-1 is known as an ORF, though its function is uncertain. Trimming removed 6 bases at V and 3 bases at J, with 10 bases between. The CDR3 consists of 13 residues. The chain's CDR3 is CASSGETTDTQYF. CDR3 DNA sequence: TGCGCCAGCAGCGGGGAGACTACAGATACGCAGTATTTT.

The CDR3 protein is CASSQGGAYEQYF. The CDR3 coding sequence is TGTGCCAGCAGCCAGGGAGGCGCCTACGAGCAGTACTTC. The rearrangement links TRBV6-8 to TRBJ2-7, with D perhaps matching TRBD2 (6 bases). Trimming took 6 bases from V and 2 from J, leaving 11 bases between them. Germline assignment: CDR1 MNHGY and CDR2 SAAAGT. The CDR3 runs to 13 residues.

This clone has a single count. CDR3 residues: CASSGDGSNQPQHF. Written as DNA, the CDR3 is TGTGCCAGCAGTGGCGACGGCAGCAATCAGCCCCAGCATTTT. The V and J genes are TRBV6-7 and TRBJ1-5; D not resolved. TRBV6-7 is an open reading frame whose function is uncertain. This CDR3 contains 14 residues. V dropped 5 bases and J dropped 1 base, with 9 bases sitting between them.

The chain employs TRBV28 and TRBJ1-6; 9 bases match TRBD1. Per the germline V gene, CDR1 is MDHEN and CDR2 is SYDVKM. CDR3 length: 14 residues. The ends lost 3 bases at V and 10 bases at J; junction bases unmatched: 4. This chain's CDR3 is CASSFLGQGSPLHF. CDR3 nucleotide sequence: TGTGCCAGCAGTTTTTTGGGACAGGGATCACCCCTCCACTTT. Full variable domain (outside the CDR3, taken from reference TRBV28 and TRBJ1-6): DVKVTQSSRYLVKRTGEKVFLECVQDMDHENMFWYRQDPGLGLRLIYFSYDVKMKEKGDIPEGYSVSREKKERFSLILESASTNQTSMYLCASSFLGQGSPLHFGNGTRLTVT.